A single sample is the source of the 21 T cell receptor beta chains below, sequenced in a study of identifying expanded T cells in peripheral blood. The assay was immunoSEQ multiplex PCR, and TCRdb's table has in-frame clones only and misses some. In the table there are some 130,000 clones, 86% of which are singletons. The sequencing input was blood. The receptors derive from a person aged 18 to 69 in good health.

The chain carries TRBV6-5 and TRBJ2-3, with 7 nucleotides matching TRBD1. The CDR3 runs to 14 residues. Germline CDR1 reads MNHEY; CDR2 reads SVGAGI. J was trimmed by 3 bases and V by 6 bases; bases with no gene match: 6. In nucleotides, the CDR3 is TGTGCCAGCAGCCCACAGGGGAGAACAGATACGCAGTATTTT. It translates to CASSPQGRTDTQYF.

The chain couples TRBV5-1 to TRBJ1-1; 7 bases fit TRBD1. V was clipped by 4 bases and J by 1 base; unmatched bases: 4. CDR1 and CDR2 from the germline V gene are SGHRS and YFSETQ. This CDR3 has 14 amino acids. The CDR3 here is CASSVTGSNTEAFF. CDR3 coding DNA: TGCGCCAGCAGCGTGACAGGGTCGAACACTGAAGCTTTCTTT.

The chain links TRBV7-2 to TRBJ1-3, with no clear D. The V gene's germline CDR1 is SGHTA and CDR2 FQGNSA. This CDR3 has 12 residues. Trimming shortened V by 2 bases and J by 8 bases, and 7 bases separated the two germline ends. The CDR3 DNA reads as TGTGCCAGCAGCTTAAAAAGTGACACCATATATTTT. This codes for CASSLKSDTIYF.

V and J are TRBV19 and TRBJ1-4; 8 nucleotides match TRBD1. CDR3 size: 14 residues. The V gene end was trimmed by 5 bases and the J gene end by 8 bases; junction bases not matched to a gene: 7. The germline V gene has CDR1 LNHDA and CDR2 SQIVND (reference sequence). The CDR3, as DNA: TGTGCCAGTAGTCCCACCGGACAGGGAGAAAAACTGTTTTTT. Translation: CASSPTGQGEKLFF.

This clone occurred once. The genes are TRBV9 and TRBJ1-5; TRBD1 is a possible D gene (6 bases). V was clipped by 10 bases and J by 3 bases, with 20 bases between them. CDR3 size: 15 residues. Germline values: CDR1 SGDLS, CDR2 YYNGEE. For the CDR3, the DNA is TGTGCCCGCGGGGGGGCGGGGGCCCTCAATCAGCCCCAGCATTTT. Amino acids: CARGGAGALNQPQHF.

The rearrangement joins TRBV12-1 to TRBJ1-5; the table gives TRBD1 as D, unverified against the DNA. TRBV12-1 is shown as a pseudogene. The CDR3 totals 19 residues. CDR3 residues: CASGPSLGQGIFFNQPQHF. The CDR3 DNA sequence: TGTGCCAGCGGTCCCTCCCTGGGACAGGGGATTTTTTTCAATCAGCCCCAGCATTTT.

J is TRBJ2-7 and V is TRBV5-5, with TRBD2 matching over 9 bases. V lost 0 bases, J lost 6 bases, and 4 bases stayed unmatched. The CDR3 loop spans 14 amino acids. The germline gives CDR1 SGHKS, CDR2 YYEKEE (reference sequence). CDR3 sequence reads: CASSLDAGGLEQYF. CDR3 in DNA: TGTGCCAGCAGCTTGGACGCGGGGGGGCTCGAGCAGTACTTC.

The chain joins TRBV10-3 to TRBJ2-1, with 8 bases identical to TRBD2. The CDR3 length is 17 residues. The germline gives CDR1 ENHRY, CDR2 SYGVKD. V lost 7 bases to trimming and J lost 0 bases; unmatched junction nucleotides: 11. The CDR3 spells CAIMAPAGASSYNEQFF. The CDR3 bases are TGTGCCATCATGGCCCCAGCGGGGGCAAGCTCCTACAATGAGCAGTTCTTC.

The rearrangement links TRBV9 to TRBJ2-3, with D unresolved. Per germline, CDR1 SGDLS and CDR2 YYNGEE. The CDR3 covers 15 residues. Trimming took off 0 bases at V and 2 bases at J, with 10 bases between the two ends. The CDR3 protein is CASSVDGGHTDTQYF. The CDR3, as DNA: TGTGCCAGCAGCGTAGACGGCGGCCACACAGATACGCAGTATTTT.

Comments on this clone: Additional DNA sequences in this sample encode the identical CDR3. CDR3 protein: CASSLVGGHEQYF. The CDR3 DNA reads as TGTGCCAGCAGCTTAGTTGGGGGCCACGAGCAGTACTTC. V is TRBV7-9 and J is TRBJ2-7; D may be TRBD1 (6 bases). CDR1 is SEHNR and CDR2 is FQNEAQ in the germline V gene (reference sequence). The CDR3 is 13 amino acids. V was trimmed by 1 base and J by 5 bases, leaving 9 bases between them.

This clone has just one count. The chain joins TRBV6-1 to TRBJ1-2, with a tentative D call TRBD1 (5 bases). Germline loops: CDR1 MNHNS, CDR2 SASEGT. This CDR3 has 14 residues. V was pared by 6 bases and J by 0 bases, with 11 bases between. The DNA for the CDR3 is TGTGCCAGCAGCCCAGGGACCGCTAACTATGGCTACACCTTC. This gives the protein CASSPGTANYGYTF.

The rearrangement uses TRBV5-1 and TRBJ1-4, with 8 bases fitting TRBD1. The CDR3 contains 17 residues. CDR1 and CDR2 (germline): SGHRS, YFSETQ. V shed 9 bases, J shed 7 bases, and the junction held 20 bases outside the gene matches. The CDR3 sequence: CATKSGETGGRGEKLFF. CDR3 nucleotides: TGCGCCACAAAATCGGGGGAAACAGGGGGAAGAGGTGAAAAACTGTTTTTT.

CDR3: CASTGGGSNLNSGANVLTF. The CDR3 bases are TGTGCCAGTACCGGTGGGGGCTCAAACCTAAACTCTGGGGCCAACGTCCTGACTTTC. The chain carries TRBV19 and TRBJ2-6; a weak D match, TRBD1 (6 bases). Germline V gene data show CDR1 as LNHDA and CDR2 as SQIVND (reference sequence). V was shortened by 7 bases and J by 0 bases, with 22 bases between the two germline ends. This CDR3 spans 19 amino acids. Together with reference TRBV19 and TRBJ2-6, the CDR3 gives the full variable domain: DGGITQSPKYLFRKEGQNVTLSCEQNLNHDAMYWYRQDPGQGLRLIYYSQIVNDFQKGDIAEGYSVSREKKESFPLTVTSAQKNPTAFYLCASTGGGSNLNSGANVLTFGAGSRLTVL.

The chain couples TRBV2 to TRBJ2-5, with D possibly called TRBD1 or TRBD2 (6 bases each). The CDR3 extends over 13 amino acids. The germline V gene has CDR1 SNHLY and CDR2 FYNNEI. DNA of the CDR3: TGTGCTAGAGAAGGGCAGGGGAGGTCGACCCAGTACTTC. This codes for CAREGQGRSTQYF.

In DNA form, the CDR3 reads TGTGCCAGCAGCTTCCCTCGGGGGCCCTCATACAATGAGCAGTTCTTC. Amino acid sequence: CASSFPRGPSYNEQFF. The chain has TRBV5-6 and TRBJ2-1, with D perhaps TRBD1 or TRBD2 (6 bases each). This CDR3 has 16 amino acids. Trimming pared 2 bases from V and 4 bases from J, leaving 16 bases between. Germline V CDR1 and CDR2: SGHDT, YYEEEE.

The chain recombines TRBV5-1 with TRBJ2-7; 8 bases map to TRBD1. Losses at the gene ends were 1 base for V and 4 bases for J; bases not matched to a gene: 4. This CDR3 is built from 14 residues. Germline V gives CDR1 SGHRS, CDR2 YFSETQ. The CDR3 DNA reads as TGCGCCAGCAGCTTGCTACAGGGGGGTTACGAGCAGTACTTC. Translation gives CASSLLQGGYEQYF.

This chain joins TRBV5-6 and TRBJ2-1; D call uncertain. CDR3 length: 11 amino acids. Trimming shortened V by 2 bases and J by 8 bases, and 5 bases separated the two germline ends. Looked up from germline, CDR1 is SGHDT and CDR2 is YYEEEE. CDR3 nucleotide sequence: TGTGCCAGCAGCTTAACATATGAGCAGTTCTTC. Residues: CASSLTYEQFF.

This clone was counted a few times. The chain joins TRBV30 to TRBJ2-6; D is ambiguous. Trimming removed 5 bases at V and 1 base at J, with 6 bases between. CDR1 is GTSNPN, CDR2 SVGIG, per germline (reference sequence). CDR3 length: 13 residues. CDR3: CAWRISGANVLTF. Here the CDR3 DNA reads TGTGCCTGGCGGATATCTGGGGCCAACGTCCTGACTTTC.

The chain has TRBV25-1 and TRBJ2-2; D is perhaps TRBD1 (5 bases). Germline V gene sequence: CDR1 MGHDK, CDR2 SYGVNS. V lost 3 bases and J lost 4, with 12 bases in between. The CDR3 is made up of 15 amino acids. The CDR3 spells CASSDRAALTGELFF. In DNA, the CDR3 is TGTGCCAGCAGTGACAGGGCAGCGCTCACCGGGGAGCTGTTTTTT.

V usage is TRBV4-3 and J usage is TRBJ1-4, with TRBD1 as a possible D gene (6 bases). Germline V CDR1 and CDR2: LGHNA, YSLEER. V lost 8 bases and J lost 14, with 27 bases in between. The CDR3 extends over 15 amino acids. The CDR3 loop is CASGRQVVGSNRLFF. The DNA of the CDR3 is TGCGCCAGCGGACGACAGGTTGTCGGCTCGAATCGGCTGTTTTTT.

CDR3 bases: TGTGCCAGCAGCTTAGCTTTCGGGGCGGGAAACACCATATATTTT. Amino acid sequence: CASSLAFGAGNTIYF. The J gene is TRBJ1-3, the V gene TRBV7-2; TRBD1 might be the D (5 bases). V lost 0 bases and J 4 bases, leaving 10 bases between the germline ends. The V gene's germline CDR1 is SGHTA and CDR2 FQGNSA. The CDR3 sequence is 15 residues long.